This T cell receptor beta chain was found in a study of PD-1 blockade in mismatch repair-deficient tumors. Study overall: Enrolled about 2012-2016, patients had progressing, pretreated mismatch repair-deficient cancers of around twelve types.

The assay was immunoSEQ multiplex PCR, and TCRdb's table has in-frame clones only and misses some. Among over 30,000 clones, approximately 80% were seen once, and the ten largest hold 3% to 3.5%. V shed 4 bases and J 1 base; nucleotides not matched to a gene: 4. The CDR3 totals 17 residues. Germline lookup yields CDR1 SGHAT and CDR2 FQDESV (reference sequence). This clonotype was sampled from an adult with mismatch repair-deficient cancer. The source was PBMCs, collected 6 weeks after starting pembrolizumab. The rearrangement links TRBV11-1 to TRBJ2-5, with 15 bases identical to TRBD2. The CDR3 DNA reads as TGTGCCAGCAGCTCGGGACTAGCGGGAGGAGGCCAAGAGACCCAGTACTTC. It translates to CASSSGLAGGGQETQYF.